What follows is one T cell receptor beta chain and its context. This study enrolled people aged 18 to 89 from roughly 24 US geographic areas. Clinical history as reported by participants underpinned cohort assignment. Cohort 3 recovery required two negative PCRs, clearance, or symptom resolution. This specimen comes from a study of blood T cell repertoires in COVID-19. Across the whole study: PBMCs, B-cell-depleted T cells, or T cells were the source of the cDNA or gDNA that made up the material.

Some clones are missing from TCRdb's copy, which holds only in-frame ones; the method was immunoSEQ multiplex PCR. The data show under 200,000 clones, with roughly 84% seen just once and around 7% held by the top ten. The CDR3 has 11 residues. In germline, CDR1 is DFQATT, CDR2 SNEGSKA (reference sequence). V was pared by 5 bases and J by 8 bases, with 9 bases between. The sample comprised PBMCs or T cells enriched from blood (not recorded which). The gene calls are TRBV20-1 and TRBJ1-4; TRBD1 might be the D (5 bases). The sequence was collected from a woman aged 50 to 60 who had recovered from COVID-19. The CDR3 bases are TGCAGTGCTTTACAGGAGGAAAAACTGTTTTTT. It encodes CSALQEEKLFF.